This T cell receptor beta chain was recovered during a study of blood T cell repertoires in COVID-19. Study-wide background: Italy, Spain and the United States were the sources of the convalescent and acute COVID-19 samples.

This clone came up once. Assay: immunoSEQ multiplex PCR; the TCRdb copy retains only in-frame clones and omits some. This sample yields under 350,000 clones, of which around 85% are seen a single time; approximately 4% belongs to the top ten. What was sequenced was PBMCs or T cells enriched from blood (not recorded which). The clonotype originates from a woman aged 40 to 50 with acute COVID-19.

CDR3: CASSQELADLYNEQFF. As DNA, the CDR3 is TGCGCCAGCAGCCAAGAACTAGCGGACCTCTACAATGAGCAGTTCTTC. The V call is TRBV4-3, the J call TRBJ2-1; TRBD2 matches at 8 bases. Germline V lookup: CDR1 LGHNA, CDR2 YSLEER. Trimming took 0 bases from V and 3 from J; bases not matched to a gene: 4. The CDR3 runs 16 residues.